This T cell receptor beta chain appears in the sequencing data of a study of graft-versus-host responses after intestinal transplantation. Study in general: Multivisceral, liver-intestinal, or isolated intestinal transplants were received by the recipients. Anti-thymocyte globulin induction, then tacrolimus and steroids for roughly 3 years, went to all recipients. Findings of the study overall: Across patients carrying graft-donor T cell macrochimerism, allografts held high graft-versus-host to host-versus-graft clonal ratios.

The V gene's germline CDR1 is GTSNPN and CDR2 SVGIG (reference sequence). The V segment lost 3 bases and the J segment 1 base; nucleotides outside the gene matches: 5. CDR3 length: 14 residues. Here immunoSEQ multiplex PCR was the method, and the copy in TCRdb shows in-frame clones only, minus some. The sample has roughly 93,000 clones, about 93% seen once; the top ten hold approximately 0.5%. About this clone itself: Its target is unknown.

The specimen was unstimulated CD8+ T cells sorted from spleen or lymph node cells, collected before intestinal transplant. This sequence joins TRBV30 and TRBJ1-1; 7 positions match TRBD1. The origin of this receptor is a human donor who received an intestinal transplant. The CDR3 DNA sequence: TGTGCCTGGAGCGGTACAGGGGCGAACACTGAAGCTTTCTTT. Its translation is CAWSGTGANTEAFF.